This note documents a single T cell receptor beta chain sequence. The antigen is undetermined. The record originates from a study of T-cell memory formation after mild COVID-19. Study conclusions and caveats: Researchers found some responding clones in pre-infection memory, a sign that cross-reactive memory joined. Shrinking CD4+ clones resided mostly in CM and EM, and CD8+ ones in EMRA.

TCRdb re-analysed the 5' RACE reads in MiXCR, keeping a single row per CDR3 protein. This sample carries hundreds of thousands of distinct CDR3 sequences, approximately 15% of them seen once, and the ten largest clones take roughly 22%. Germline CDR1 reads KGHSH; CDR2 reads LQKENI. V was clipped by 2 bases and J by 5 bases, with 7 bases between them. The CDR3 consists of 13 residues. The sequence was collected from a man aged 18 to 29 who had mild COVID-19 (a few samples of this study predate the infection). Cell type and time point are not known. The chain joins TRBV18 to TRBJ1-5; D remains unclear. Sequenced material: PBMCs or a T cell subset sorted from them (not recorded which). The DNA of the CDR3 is TGTGCCAGCTCACCAGCGGGCGATCAGCCCCAGCATTTT. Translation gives CASSPAGDQPQHF. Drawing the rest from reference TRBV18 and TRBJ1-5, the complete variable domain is NAGVMQNPRHLVRRRGQEARLRCSPMKGHSHVYWYRQLPEEGLKFMVYLQKENIIDESGMPKERFSAEFPKEGPSILRIQQVVRGDSAAYFCASSPAGDQPQHFGDGTRLSIL.